This T cell receptor beta chain was recorded in a study of cytomegalovirus exposure and HLA in healthy donors. Study results and limitations: The study recorded 150 to 200 TCR beta chains that were cytomegalovirus-associated.

The PCR made use of 60 Vbeta and 13 Jbeta primers. Authors' processing steps: The authors later counted approximately 80 million unique TCR beta chains, around 9.9 million of them shared. Clones were read by immunoSEQ multiplex PCR, and TCRdb kept only the in-frame ones, dropping some. That table furnishes V, J and clone size, whereas the DNA furnished D and trimming. The sample shows more than 150,000 clones, roughly 79% of them seen only once. Details on this clone: Its antigen remains unidentified.

After removal of 0 bases from V and 5 bases from J, the junction contained 5 bases not matched to a gene. CDR3 length: 16 residues. The V gene's germline CDR1 is LNHNV and CDR2 YYDKDF (reference sequence). The source is a man aged 35 to 55 in good health and CMV-seronegative. The chain recombines TRBV15 with TRBJ1-4; 8 bases align to TRBD1. Specimen: PBMCs. The CDR3 region has the DNA TGTGCCACCAGCAGAGATCTAACAGGGGGAAATGAAAAACTGTTTTTT. It yields the protein CATSRDLTGGNEKLFF.